The following is a T cell receptor (beta chain) sequence with its context. The source of the sample is a study of blood T cell repertoires in COVID-19. Study overall: Some COVID-19 samples were acute and others convalescent; all came from the United States, Italy and Spain. Sample material is recorded as cDNA or gDNA derived from T cells, B-cell-depleted T cells, or PBMCs.

Trimming removed 2 bases at V and 3 bases at J, with 12 bases between. The CDR3 spans 14 residues. Germline CDR1 is SGHRS and CDR2 is YFSETQ. Libraries were prepared by immunoSEQ multiplex PCR; TCRdb keeps only in-frame clonotypes and omits some of them. There are roughly 430,000 clones in the sample; roughly 88% occur only once, and 1.4% lies in the top ten. Categorization into cohorts depended on clinical history that participants reported. This sequence joins TRBV5-1 and TRBJ2-7; no clear D. Sequencing input: PBMCs or T cells enriched from blood (not recorded which). This receptor was identified in a woman between 18 and 30 years old who had been exposed to COVID-19. CDR3: CASSLVESYYEQYF. CDR3 nucleotide sequence: TGCGCCAGCAGCTTAGTTGAGTCGTACTACGAGCAGTACTTC. Full variable domain (outside the CDR3, taken from reference TRBV5-1 and TRBJ2-7): KAGVTQTPRYLIKTRGQQVTLSCSPISGHRSVSWYQQTPGQGLQFLFEYFSETQRNKGNFPGRFSGRQFSNSRSEMNVSTLELGDSALYLCASSLVESYYEQYFGPGTRLTVT.